This is a list of T cell receptor beta chains from one sample in a study of T cell repertoires in cytomegalovirus infection. One entry per CDR3 protein, called by TCRdb with MiXCR from the reads. The sample comprises about 330,000 distinct CDR3 sequences, around 9.5% of which are singletons, and around 4% rests with the top ten. Sequenced sample: PBMCs. These receptor sequences come from a human donor in good health (CMV status not recorded). Some clones in this sample may be carry-over from other donors' samples. Each CDR3 is given with its conserved first and last residue. Fields, in order: clone size, D gene, J gene, V gene, CDR3 DNA, CDR3 protein. The D gene is left open where the match is weak. Rows give clone size only sometimes, using once, few, many, or a class for an expanded clone.

>many|NA|TRBJ2-1|TRBV7-8
TGTGCCAGCAGCTGGGGCGTAGGCAATGAGCAGTTCTTC
CASSWGVGNEQFF
>few|TRBD2|TRBJ2-1|TRBV19
TGTGCCAGTAGTTTACTAGCGGGGGGGACTGGTGAGCAGTTCTTC
CASSLLAGGTGEQFF
>many|TRBD2|TRBJ2-3|TRBV28
TGTGCCAGTGGGACTAGCCTCAGTCGTGATACGCAGTATTTT
CASGTSLSRDTQYF
>few|NA|TRBJ2-7|TRBV11-2
TGTGCCAGCAGCTTTTTGGCTGTCTCCTACGAGCAGTACTTC
CASSFLAVSYEQYF
>many|TRBD1|TRBJ2-2|TRBV7-8
TGTGCCAGCAGCTCGGCAGGACAGGGGTATTCCGGGGAGCTGTTTTTT
CASSSAGQGYSGELFF
>many|NA|TRBJ2-2|TRBV6-2/TRBV6-3
TGTGCCAGCAGCCCCCGACAGGACACCGGGGAGCTGTTTTTT
CASSPRQDTGELFF
>many|NA|TRBJ2-7|TRBV7-2
TGTGCCAGCAGCCGAGGACTGAAATACGAGCAGTACTTC
CASSRGLKYEQYF
>many|NA|TRBJ1-1|TRBV7-9
TGTGCCAGCAGCCCGGGACAGAACACTGAAGCTTTCTTT
CASSPGQNTEAFF
>many|NA|TRBJ2-1|TRBV28
TGTGCCAGCAGTTTCGGTGCCCCCTCCTACAATGAGCAGTTCTTC
CASSFGAPSYNEQFF
>NA|NA|TRBJ2-3|TRBV12-3/TRBV12-4
TGTGCCAGCAGTTTTAGTGGGACTACGCAGTATTTT
CASSFSGTTQYF
>many|NA|TRBJ2-3|TRBV7-9
TGTGCCAGCAGCTCCCATGGGCAGAAAAGCACAGATACGCAGTATTTT
CASSSHGQKSTDTQYF
>NA|TRBD2|TRBJ2-2|TRBV7-3
TGTGCCAGCAGCTTAAAAACGGGACTAGCGGGATACGCGAACACCGGGGAGCTGTTTTTT
CASSLKTGLAGYANTGELFF
>many|NA|TRBJ2-7|TRBV7-2
TGTGCCAGCAGCTTAGGCGGGCTTACCTACGAGCAGTACTTC
CASSLGGLTYEQYF
>few|TRBD2|TRBJ2-1|TRBV19
TGTGCCAGTAGTATATGGCTAGCGGGAGGTCCGGGTTACAATGAGCAGTTCTTC
CASSIWLAGGPGYNEQFF
>NA|NA|TRBJ1-1|TRBV19
TGTGCCAGTAGTATCCAGACATTCCCTGCCTCTGAAGCTTTCTTT
CASSIQTFPASEAFF
>few|NA|TRBJ2-2|TRBV7-2
TGTGCCAGCAGCTTAGGGAAGGGACGCACCGGGGAGCTGTTTTTT
CASSLGKGRTGELFF
>NA|TRBD2|TRBJ2-1|TRBV12-3/TRBV12-4
TGTGCCAGCAGTTCGGGACTAGCGAGGTATGAGCAGTTCTTC
CASSSGLARYEQFF
>NA|TRBD1|TRBJ1-5|TRBV19
TGTGCCAGTACTCCGGGACAGGGTTTAAATCAGCCCCAGCATTTT
CASTPGQGLNQPQHF
>many|TRBD2|TRBJ2-5|TRBV7-2
TGTGCCAGCAGCCCCGGACTAGCCCGAGAGACCCAGTACTTC
CASSPGLARETQYF
>many|NA|TRBJ1-2|TRBV7-2
TGTGCCAGCAGCATGCAAACAGGCGCTAGAGGCTACACCTTC
CASSMQTGARGYTF